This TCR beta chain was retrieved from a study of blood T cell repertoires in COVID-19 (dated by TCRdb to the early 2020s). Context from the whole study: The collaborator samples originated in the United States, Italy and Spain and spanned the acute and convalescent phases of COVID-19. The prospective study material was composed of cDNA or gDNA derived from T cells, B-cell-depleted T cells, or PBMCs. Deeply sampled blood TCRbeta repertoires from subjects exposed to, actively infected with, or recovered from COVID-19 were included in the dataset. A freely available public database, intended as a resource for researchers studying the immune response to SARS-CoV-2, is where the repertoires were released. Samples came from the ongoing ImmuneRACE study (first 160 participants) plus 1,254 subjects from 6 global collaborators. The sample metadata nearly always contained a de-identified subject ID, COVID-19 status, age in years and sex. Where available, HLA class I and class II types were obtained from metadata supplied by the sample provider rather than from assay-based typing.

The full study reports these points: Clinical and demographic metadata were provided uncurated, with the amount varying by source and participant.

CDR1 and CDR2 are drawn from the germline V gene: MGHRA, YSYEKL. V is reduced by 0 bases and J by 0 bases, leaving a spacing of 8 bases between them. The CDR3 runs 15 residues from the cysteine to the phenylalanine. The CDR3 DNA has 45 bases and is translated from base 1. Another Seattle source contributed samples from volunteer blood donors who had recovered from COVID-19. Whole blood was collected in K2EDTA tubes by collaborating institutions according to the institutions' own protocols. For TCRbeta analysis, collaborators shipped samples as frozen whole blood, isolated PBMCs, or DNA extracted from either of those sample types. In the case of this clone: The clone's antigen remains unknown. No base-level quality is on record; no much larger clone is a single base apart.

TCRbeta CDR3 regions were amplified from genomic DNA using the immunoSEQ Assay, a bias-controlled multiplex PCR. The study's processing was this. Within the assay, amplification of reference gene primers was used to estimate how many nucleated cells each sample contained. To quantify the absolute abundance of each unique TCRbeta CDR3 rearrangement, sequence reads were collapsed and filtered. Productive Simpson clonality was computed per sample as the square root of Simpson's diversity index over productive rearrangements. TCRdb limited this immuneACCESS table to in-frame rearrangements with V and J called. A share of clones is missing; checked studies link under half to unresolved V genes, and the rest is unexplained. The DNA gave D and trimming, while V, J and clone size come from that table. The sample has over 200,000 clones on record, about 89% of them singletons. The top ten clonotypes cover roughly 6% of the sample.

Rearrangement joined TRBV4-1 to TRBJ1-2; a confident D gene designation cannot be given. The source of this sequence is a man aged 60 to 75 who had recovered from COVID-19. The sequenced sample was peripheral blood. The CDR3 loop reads CASSQEGNTNYGYTF. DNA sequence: TGCGCCAGCAGCCAAGAGGGCAACACTAACTATGGCTACACCTTC.